This is a list of T cell receptor beta chains from one sample in a study of shared clonotypes between healthy human individuals. Sequencing was performed with immunoSEQ multiplex PCR; in TCRdb, only in-frame clones are kept and a portion is missing. Among fewer than 2.5 million clones, 93% were seen once, and the ten largest hold 0.36%. The sequencing sample was made of naive CD4+ T cells from PBMCs. These receptors were obtained from a man between 18 and 29 years old in good health. Some clones in this sample may be carry-over from other donors' samples. The CDR3 runs from the conserved cysteine through the conserved F or W. Each record gives: J gene, V gene, clone size, D gene, CDR3 protein, CDR3 DNA. The D gene is left open where the match is weak. Clone size, where shown, is once, few, many, or a class for clones that have expanded.

J: TRBJ2-3; V: TRBV27; size: -; D: -; CDR3: CASSGTPSTDTQYF; DNA: TGTGCCAGCAGCGGGACACCTAGCACAGATACGCAGTATTTT
J: TRBJ2-1; V: TRBV25-1; size: -; D: TRBD2; CDR3: CASRTSGSKFYNEQFF; DNA: TGTGCCAGCAGGACTAGCGGGAGTAAGTTCTACAATGAGCAGTTCTTC
J: TRBJ2-7; V: TRBV7-6; size: -; D: TRBD1; CDR3: CASSLPGQSHYEQYF; DNA: TGTGCCAGCAGCTTACCGGGACAGTCCCACTACGAGCAGTACTTC
J: TRBJ2-7; V: TRBV7-3; size: -; D: -; CDR3: CASSLDVASYEQYF; DNA: TGTGCCAGCAGCTTAGACGTAGCGAGCTACGAGCAGTACTTC
J: TRBJ2-3; V: TRBV11-1; size: -; D: -; CDR3: CASSLILGGITDTQYF; DNA: TGTGCCAGCAGCTTAATTCTCGGTGGGATCACAGATACGCAGTATTTT
J: TRBJ1-1; V: TRBV18; size: -; D: -; CDR3: CASSPRFSGEGTEAFF; DNA: TGTGCCAGCTCACCACGTTTTTCTGGTGAAGGCACTGAAGCTTTCTTT
J: TRBJ1-4; V: TRBV30; size: -; D: -; CDR3: CAWSVRRSLFF; DNA: TGTGCCTGGAGTGTTCGGAGAAGTCTGTTTTTT
J: TRBJ2-1; V: TRBV7-3; size: -; D: TRBD2; CDR3: CASSKQSLAGEQFF; DNA: TGTGCCAGCAGCAAACAATCCCTAGCGGGTGAGCAGTTCTTC
J: TRBJ2-5; V: TRBV18; size: -; D: -; CDR3: CASSPLGSSETQYF; DNA: TGTGCCAGCTCACCATTGGGGTCCTCGGAGACCCAGTACTTC
J: TRBJ1-5; V: TRBV19; size: -; D: -; CDR3: CASSIRDPAVGNQPQHF; DNA: TGTGCCAGTAGTATCCGGGACCCGGCGGTAGGCAATCAGCCCCAGCATTTT
J: TRBJ2-7; V: TRBV5-1; size: -; D: -; CDR3: CASSLTPGRSSYEQYF; DNA: TGCGCCAGCAGCTTGACCCCGGGACGGAGCTCCTACGAGCAGTACTTC
J: TRBJ2-5; V: TRBV10-3; size: once; D: -; CDR3: CAIPSLGETQYF; DNA: TGTGCCATCCCTAGCCTAGGGGAGACCCAGTACTTC
J: TRBJ1-3; V: TRBV9; size: -; D: -; CDR3: CASSVPSSGNTIYF; DNA: TGTGCCAGCAGCGTACCCAGCTCTGGAAACACCATATATTTT
J: TRBJ2-2; V: TRBV7-8; size: -; D: -; CDR3: CASSSRRDRVTGELFF; DNA: TGTGCCAGCAGCTCCCGCCGGGACCGAGTCACCGGGGAGCTGTTTTTT
J: TRBJ2-7; V: TRBV4-2; size: -; D: TRBD2; CDR3: CASSQDWISSGSYEQYF; DNA: TGTGCCAGCAGCCAAGATTGGATATCTAGCGGCTCCTACGAGCAGTACTTC
J: TRBJ1-1; V: TRBV9; size: few; D: TRBD1; CDR3: CASSVEPPGQGGPFF; DNA: TGTGCCAGCAGCGTAGAGCCCCCCGGACAGGGCGGACCTTTCTTT
J: TRBJ1-6; V: TRBV5-1; size: once; D: TRBD1; CDR3: CASSLATGEPLHF; DNA: TGCGCCAGCAGCTTAGCCACAGGGGAGCCCCTCCACTTT
J: TRBJ2-3; V: TRBV5-1; size: -; D: -; CDR3: CASSLVPAPDTQYF; DNA: TGCGCCAGCAGCTTGGTGCCAGCCCCAGATACGCAGTATTTT
J: TRBJ2-4; V: TRBV4-2; size: -; D: TRBD1; CDR3: CASSQVHRGQHSKNIQYF; DNA: TGTGCCAGCAGCCAAGTGCACAGGGGCCAACATTCCAAAAACATTCAGTACTTC
J: TRBJ1-1; V: TRBV11-2; size: -; D: -; CDR3: CASSLVPNTEAFF; DNA: TGTGCCAGCAGCTTAGTTCCGAACACTGAAGCTTTCTTT
J: TRBJ1-2; V: TRBV4-1; size: -; D: TRBD1; CDR3: CASSHGTRDSYGYTF; DNA: TGCGCCAGCAGCCATGGGACCCGGGACAGTTATGGCTACACCTTC
J: TRBJ1-1; V: TRBV7-2; size: -; D: TRBD1; CDR3: CASSLDPGQVLAFF; DNA: TGTGCCAGCAGCTTAGACCCGGGACAGGTTTTGGCTTTCTTT
J: TRBJ2-5; V: TRBV7-8; size: -; D: -; CDR3: CASSLRGYTGETQYF; DNA: TGTGCCAGCAGCTTGAGGGGGTACACAGGGGAGACCCAGTACTTC
J: TRBJ2-7; V: TRBV6-6; size: -; D: TRBD2; CDR3: CASEGLAGGNTYEQYF; DNA: TGTGCCAGCGAAGGACTAGCGGGAGGGAACACCTACGAGCAGTACTTC
J: TRBJ2-7; V: TRBV5-1; size: -; D: TRBD1; CDR3: CASNPGQGAYEQYF; DNA: TGCGCCAGCAATCCGGGACAGGGGGCCTACGAGCAGTACTTC
J: TRBJ2-1; V: TRBV4-3; size: once; D: -; CDR3: CASSQVKSGGHEQFF; DNA: TGCGCCAGCAGCCAAGTTAAGTCAGGGGGGCATGAGCAGTTCTTC
J: TRBJ2-1; V: TRBV7-9; size: -; D: -; CDR3: CASSLVGLYNEQFF; DNA: TGTGCCAGCAGCTTAGTTGGCCTCTACAATGAGCAGTTCTTC
J: TRBJ2-7; V: TRBV6-1; size: -; D: -; CDR3: CASSEALAGWSYEQYF; DNA: TGTGCCAGCAGTGAAGCGTTGGCAGGATGGTCCTACGAGCAGTACTTC
J: TRBJ2-2; V: TRBV7-9; size: -; D: -; CDR3: CASSYDRIRGSGELFF; DNA: TGTGCCAGCAGCTACGACAGGATAAGAGGAAGCGGGGAGCTGTTTTTT
J: TRBJ2-1; V: TRBV28; size: -; D: TRBD2; CDR3: CASSQSGSRSYNEQFF; DNA: TGTGCCAGCAGTCAAAGCGGGAGTCGGTCCTACAATGAGCAGTTCTTC